These 9 T cell receptor beta chains were all obtained from the same sample, sequenced in a study of naive and memory T cell subsets. Study results and limitations: Possibly reflecting memory cells re-expressing CD45RA, a few larger clonotypes occurred in naive repertoires, especially CD8.

The beta constant-region primer was an equimolar mix of two oligonucleotides covering TRBC1 and TRBC2. Ligated cDNA was amplified by four rounds of PCR with nested alpha and beta constant-region primers and SP2. TCRdb re-analysed the UMI-ligation and nested PCR reads in MiXCR, keeping a single row per CDR3 protein. This sample carries 150,000 or so distinct CDR3 sequences, about 20% of them seen once, and the ten largest clones take 0.09% to 0.13%. The antigens these receptors bind are not known. Input material: naive CD4+ T cells from blood. The receptor set was obtained from a human donor in good health.

The chain couples TRBV24-1 to TRBJ2-7, with a weak D call TRBD1 (6 bases). Trimming stripped 4 bases from V and 4 bases from J, with 10 bases between. CDR3 length equals 13 residues. The V gene's germline CDR1 is KGHDR and CDR2 SFDVKD. The CDR3 nucleotides are TGTGCCACCAGTGACCCAGACAGGTACGAGCAGTACTTC. Its translation is CATSDPDRYEQYF.

This rearrangement joins TRBV6-5 to TRBJ1-1; D is uncertain. V dropped 2 bases and J dropped 1 base, with 14 bases sitting between them. The CDR3 spans 16 residues. Germline loops: CDR1 MNHEY, CDR2 SVGAGI. The CDR3 is CASSYAEVKENTEAFF. CDR3 bases: TGTGCCAGCAGTTACGCAGAGGTAAAGGAGAACACTGAAGCTTTCTTT.

This sequence joins TRBV20-1 and TRBJ1-4; 7 bases line up with TRBD1. The CDR3 spans 14 residues. Germline CDR1 is DFQATT and CDR2 is SNEGSKA (reference sequence). V trimming: 4 bases; J trimming: 2 bases; junction bases outside the gene matches: 4. CDR3 DNA sequence: TGCAGTGCTAACGACAGGGTGACTAATGAAAAACTGTTTTTT. It translates to CSANDRVTNEKLFF.

The V gene is TRBV5-1, the J gene TRBJ2-3; no reliable D call. Between the trimmed V and J ends, which lost 0 bases and 4 bases, there was a span of 6 bases. The germline V gene has CDR1 SGHRS and CDR2 YFSETQ. The CDR3 is 13 amino acids. The CDR3 spells CASSLGGSDTQYF. The CDR3 coding sequence is TGCGCCAGCAGCTTGGGGGGATCAGATACGCAGTATTTT.

The V gene is TRBV7-9, the J gene TRBJ2-7, with TRBD2 matching over 9 bases. Germline CDR1 is SEHNR and CDR2 is FQNEAQ (reference sequence). Trimming took 2 bases from V and 1 from J; bases not matched to a gene: 6. The CDR3 totals 16 residues. The CDR3 sequence is CASSLSLAGLSYEQYF. The CDR3 DNA is TGTGCCAGCAGCTTATCCCTAGCGGGATTGTCCTACGAGCAGTACTTC.

The chain uses TRBV20-1 and TRBJ1-5, with TRBD1 matching over 7 bases. The CDR3 covers 16 residues. Germline values: CDR1 DFQATT, CDR2 SNEGSKA (reference sequence). The ends lost 0 bases at V and 6 bases at J; junction bases unmatched: 11. The CDR3 loop is CSARDSGTARIQPQHF. The DNA for the CDR3 is TGCAGTGCTAGAGATAGTGGGACAGCCCGGATTCAGCCCCAGCATTTT.

This chain connects TRBV10-3 to TRBJ2-5; D possibly corresponds to TRBD2 (6 bases). From germline, CDR1 is ENHRY and CDR2 SYGVKD. The germline V and J ends were trimmed by 1 base and 3 bases, with 12 bases remaining between them. CDR3 length: 15 amino acids. The CDR3 protein is CAISEYGGGEETQYF. The CDR3 DNA reads as TGTGCCATCAGTGAGTACGGAGGAGGGGAAGAGACCCAGTACTTC.

This clonotype occurred a few times. The CDR3 reads CAIGESGINTEAFF. CDR3 sequence (DNA): TGTGCCATCGGGGAATCAGGGATTAACACTGAAGCTTTCTTT. The chain couples TRBV10-3 to TRBJ1-1; D is perhaps TRBD1 (5 bases). Trimming removed 8 bases from V and 2 bases from J, with 15 bases in between. Germline assignment: CDR1 ENHRY and CDR2 SYGVKD. This CDR3 is 14 amino acids long.

This clonotype appeared a few times. The chain joins TRBV29-1 to TRBJ2-5, with TRBD1 as a possible D gene (6 bases). The V and J ends lost 6 bases and 7 bases respectively, with 30 bases between them. CDR1 and CDR2 from the germline V gene are SQVTM and ANQGSEA. The CDR3 is made up of 17 amino acids. CDR3 nucleotide sequence: TGCAGCGTAGACTTCCCCAGGGACCGTCAAAGAGGGGGGACCCAGTACTTC. As protein: CSVDFPRDRQRGGTQYF.